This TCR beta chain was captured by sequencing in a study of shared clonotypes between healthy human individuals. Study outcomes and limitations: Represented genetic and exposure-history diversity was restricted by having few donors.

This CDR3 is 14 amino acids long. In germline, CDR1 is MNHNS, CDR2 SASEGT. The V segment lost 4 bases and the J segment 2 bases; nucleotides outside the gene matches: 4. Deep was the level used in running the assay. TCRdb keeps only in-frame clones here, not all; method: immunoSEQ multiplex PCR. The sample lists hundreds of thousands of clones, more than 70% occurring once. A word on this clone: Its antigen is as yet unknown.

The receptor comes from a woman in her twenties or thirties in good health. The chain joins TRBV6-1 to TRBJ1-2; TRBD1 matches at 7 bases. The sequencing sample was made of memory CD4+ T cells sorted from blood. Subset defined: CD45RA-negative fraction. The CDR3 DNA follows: TGTGCCAGCAGTGTACAGGGGTCAAACTATGGCTACACCTTC. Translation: CASSVQGSNYGYTF.